Sequencing of this T cell receptor (beta chain) was carried out in a study of T-cell memory formation after mild COVID-19. Study information: Across donors, TCR clusters were largely donor specific. Study conclusions and caveats: Some responding clones appeared in pre-infection memory, suggesting cross-reactive memory joined. CD4+ contracting clones were mainly CM and EM; CD8+ ones, EMRA.

Only a few counts were recorded for this clonotype. Its antigen remains unknown. TCRdb fed the 5' RACE reads into MiXCR, producing one record per CDR3 protein. Here the sample spans about 440,000 distinct CDR3 sequences, 20% being singletons. V dropped 3 bases and J dropped 1 base, with 7 bases sitting between them. There are 13 residues in the CDR3. Germline values: CDR1 SQVTM, CDR2 ANQGSEA. The sequenced material came from PBMCs or a T cell subset sorted from them (not recorded which). The chain carries TRBV29-1 and TRBJ2-1; weak D call: TRBD1 (5 bases). This TCR derives from an adult woman who had mild COVID-19 (a few samples of this study predate the infection). Cell type and time point are not known. CDR3 coding DNA: TGCAGCGTTGAGTCAGGGTCCTACAATGAGCAGTTCTTC. Protein sequence: CSVESGSYNEQFF.